This T cell receptor beta chain was obtained from a study of cytomegalovirus exposure and HLA in healthy donors (dated by TCRdb to 2016 to 2017). Describing the broader study: An earlier analysis of several hundred of the donors reported over 250 Gb of sequence data and 117 million unique TCR beta sequences obtained from approximately 180 million T cells. The aim of the study was to test whether cataloging public T cell receptors could identify signatures of past pathogen exposure. Donor age, sex, ethnicity and CMV serostatus were compiled alongside the repertoire data. Typing coverage varied by locus: 629-630 donors for A, B, C, DRB1 and DQB1; approximately 560 for DQA1; about 600 for DPA1; around 490 for DPB1. Using immunosequencing, the study profiled T cell repertoires from fewer than 700 subjects and related those repertoires to cytomegalovirus serostatus. Class I and class II HLA loci were covered by the typing at four-digit resolution. A later analysis re-examined previously published TCR beta repertoires from more than 600 donors and added high-resolution HLA genotyping to investigate patterns of TCR occurrence. To decide whether each TCR beta V gene segment behaved as functional or pseudogenic, an earlier analysis of over 500 of the donors relied on high-throughput TCR beta sequencing. Genome-wide SNP genotypes for about 65% of the roughly 670 donors were used in a later genetic analysis, which treated that subset as a discovery cohort. The later analysis used no new phenotypic data to find candidate immune exposures, relying instead on TCR beta sequences and their occurrence across donors. Roughly 5 DR-DQ haplotypes were handled as single units for association and clustering because linkage in the cohort was strong. Among approximately 370 genotyped donors of the cohort, an average of approximately 200,000 unique TCR beta nucleotide sequences was sequenced per donor, of which about 20% were non-productive. Roughly 300 gigabases of sequencing data and approximately 85 million unique TCR sequences were included in an early release covering roughly 700 HLA-typed donors. All discovery cohort repertoires had been generated on a single sequencing platform. Of the roughly 400 genotyped donors, around 81% fell in the genetic ancestry cluster associated with self-reported Caucasian donors. High-throughput TCR immunosequencing, statistical association of individual TCRs with disease status, and machine learning were combined to predict cytomegalovirus infection status. In addition to the first cohort of around 670 subjects, a separate validation cohort of approximately 110 different subjects was used.

The cohort consisted of more than 650 healthy bone marrow donors. At the time of sampling, all cohort members were nominally healthy, though unrecorded immune exposures were likely present. The donor was CMV seronegative and was included in the group of around 320 seronegative cohort members. Every donor gave a peripheral blood sample, and the peripheral blood mononuclear cells from that sample were used for TCR beta sequencing. The Qiagen DNeasy Blood Extraction Kit was used to extract genomic DNA from the blood cell samples. Library construction relied on the immunoSEQ multiplex PCR assay. For the multiplex PCR, a mixture combining 60 forward primers for TCR Vbeta segments and 13 reverse primers for TCR Jbeta segments was used. Amplification of the CDR3 region of rearranged TCR beta genes was performed with a multiplex PCR assay on genomic DNA. On the Illumina HiSeq System, the amplified TCR beta libraries were sequenced as 87-base-pair reads. In the authors' own workflow: Across the 700 or so repertoires, a later analysis counted about 81 million unique TCR beta chains, 9.5 million to 12 million of which were shared by at least two donors. A nearest-neighbor algorithm error-corrected the raw reads and collapsed the reads into unique sequences, merging closely related sequences to remove PCR and sequencing errors. To assign V, D and J gene segments, CDR3 sequences were aligned to IMGT reference sequences. For a sequence to be retained, a match of at least six nucleotides to both a V gene segment and a J gene segment was required. A rearrangement counted as productive if the CDR3 had no stop codons and remained in frame with V and J, and every other rearrangement counted as non-productive. CDR3 was defined by IMGT convention, running from the second conserved V-encoded cysteine to the conserved J-encoded phenylalanine. The earlier analysis of fewer than 700 of the donors excluded sequences that lacked an unambiguous match to a single V gene segment. In an earlier analysis of about 590 of the donors, a V segment was called functional when productive rearrangements were above 56.7%, and segregating when the standard deviation between donors exceeded 5%. To diagnose cytomegalovirus status from the catalog of TCR beta chain sequences, a statistical classification framework was built. In a later analysis, TCR nucleotide sequences were compared against IMGT/GENE-DB human TR gene sequences so that V and J genes could be assigned. Using the TCRdist pipeline, a later analysis assigned CDR3 sequences along with most-parsimonious VDJ recombination scenarios. In a later analysis, each TCR beta chain was defined by its CDR3 amino acid sequence together with its V-gene family, and reads lacking a unique V-gene family were excluded. To address suspected cross-contamination and a sequencing artifact, a later analysis removed under 600 highly shared, low-generation-probability nucleotide sequences. A later analysis calculated a clonal expansion index for each public chain from normalized within-repertoire ranks of inferred template counts. Generation probabilities in a later analysis came from a VDJ recombination model fitted to out-of-frame rearrangements, and those results were checked against IGoR. In a later analysis, TCR-TCR, TCR-HLA and TCR-CMV co-occurrence was scored with hypergeometric tests, and a repertoire-size bias correction was applied to TCR pairs. In a later analysis, false discovery rates were estimated by permuting HLA or CMV assignments 20 times. In a later analysis, co-occurring TCRs were grouped with DBSCAN, and TCRdist sequence similarity was added when clustering was performed within HLA-allele-positive subsets. Repertoires with fewer than 30,000 or more than 120,000 public chains, plus five repertoires with anomalous nucleotide sharing, were excluded from co-occurrence clustering. TCRdb limited this immuneACCESS table to in-frame rearrangements with V and J called. A share of clones is missing; checked studies link under half to unresolved V genes, and the rest is unexplained. From that table come the V and J calls and clone size; the DNA was used to work out D and trimming. The sample table holds roughly 200,000 clones. 5.5% to 7.5% of the sample comes from the top ten.

As to this clone: Its antigen is unknown.

Broad study findings and their caveats: Linkage disequilibrium might explain the correlated functional status among segregating V segments, but an unknown experimental factor could not be ruled out. Because some donors lacked HLA typing at each locus, the association tests relied only on the typed subset. An earlier analysis of some 560 of the donors showed that most TCR beta V segments appeared in productive rearrangements either about 90% or about 30% of the time, which broadly matched IMGT annotations. Specific HLA alleles were associated with 15,000 to 20,000 TCR beta sequences at a false discovery rate of 0.05 in a later analysis. In a later analysis, the rate of TCR association differed among HLA loci, with DRB1 alleles having the most associated TCRs and HLA-C alleles having the fewest. A further reported finding was that TCR beta sequences accurately predicted the HLA-A and HLA-B alleles for most subjects in the first cohort. In a later analysis, most CMV-associated TCR beta chains were found to appear HLA-restricted, with HLA associations seemingly driven largely by CMV exposure. The authors suggested that the approach could potentially be generalized to other disease states and immunological phenotypes. In vitro tests confirmed that a few of the cytomegalovirus-associated TCR beta chains recognize cytomegalovirus antigens. A later genetic analysis associated a missense DCLRE1C variant with V-gene and J-gene trimming of TCR beta chains, and an independent cohort replicated the association. Only TCR beta chains were sequenced in this cohort, and the absence of alpha or paired-chain data limited detectable features. Assigning TCR associations to individual alleles was difficult when HLA alleles, especially DR and DQ, strongly co-occurred. Immune exposure information for the cohort was limited to CMV serostatus. A cluster of highly shared sequence variants was judged likely to represent a technical artifact of the sequencing pipeline. Because the 87-base-pair reads could not distinguish some IMGT-functional V segments, including TRBV6-2 and TRBV6-3, those segments were excluded. The earlier analysis of about 600 of the donors excluded 15 to 20 rarely observed V segments, including chromosome 9 orphons, because counts were too low. A later analysis reported that several top co-occurrence clusters appeared linked to parvovirus B19, influenza, CMV and Epstein-Barr virus. In a later analysis, HLA-associated TCR beta chains showed more clonal expansion and lower generation probabilities than non-associated chains that were equally common. Roughly uniform sequencing depth across donors was assumed in presence/absence analyses, although this assumption may not hold. The classifier was reported to diagnose cytomegalovirus status with high specificity and sensitivity in both the original cohort and the validation cohort. In the study, approximately 150 TCR beta chains were listed as associated with cytomegalovirus. Most TCR sequences were seen in very few donors, while some public TCRs were found in many individuals. Compared with the roughly 670-donor mean, donors in an Asian-associated ancestry cluster had fewer N-insertions in productive TCRs, according to a later genetic analysis.

CDR1 and CDR2 are drawn from the germline V gene (reference sequence): LNHDA, SQIVND. Compared with germline, V lacks 6 bases and J lacks 3 bases; bases without a gene match: 13. The cysteine opens and the phenylalanine closes a CDR3 of 17 amino acids. Solely the CDR3 DNA is kept, with 51 bases framed from the first base. This chain joins TRBV19 to TRBJ2-3; 9 central nucleotides agree with TRBD2. The sequencing sample was made of PBMCs. This sequence was found in a man aged 30 to 39 in good health and CMV-seronegative. The DNA is as follows: TGTGCCAGTAGACTCCGCCAAGGGCTAGCGGGAACAGATACGCAGTATTTT. Its protein reads: CASRLRQGLAGTDTQYF.